This T cell receptor (beta chain) originates from a study of breast tumors, draining lymph nodes, adjacent tissues. Overall study findings and caveats: Data only fit, rather than demonstrated, lymph node origin of most tumor T cells. Findings are consistent with lymph node origin and intratumoral expansion of most tumor T cells. Compared with lymph nodes, tumors were less diverse; compared with nontumor tissue, more.

Axillary draining lymph nodes of breast cancer patients supplied the node samples. Concerning this clonotype: The antigen remains undetermined. A much larger clone lies a single base off, so this may be a read error.

Using its own MiXCR run on the multiplex PCR reads, TCRdb lists one record per CDR3 protein. In the table there are 290,000 or so distinct CDR3 sequences, 30% of which are singletons. Germline V gene sequence: CDR1 SGHVS, CDR2 FQNEAQ. The CDR3 is made up of 14 amino acids. The receptor was isolated from a female donor with breast cancer. Some clones in this sample may be carry-over from other donors' samples. The sample comprised axillary lymph node tissue. V is TRBV7-8 and J is TRBJ1-2; a possible D gene is TRBD1 (6 bases). DNA for the CDR3: TGTGCCGGCAGCTTATTGGGGGGCGGCTATGGCTACACCTTC. It codes for CAGSLLGGGYGYTF. Full variable domain (rest looked up from reference TRBV7-8 and TRBJ1-2): GAGVSQSPRYKVAKRGQDVALRCDPISGHVSLFWYQQALGQGPEFLTYFQNEAQLDKSGLPSDRFFAERPEGSVSTLKIQRTQQEDSAVYLCAGSLLGGGYGYTFGSGTRLTVV.